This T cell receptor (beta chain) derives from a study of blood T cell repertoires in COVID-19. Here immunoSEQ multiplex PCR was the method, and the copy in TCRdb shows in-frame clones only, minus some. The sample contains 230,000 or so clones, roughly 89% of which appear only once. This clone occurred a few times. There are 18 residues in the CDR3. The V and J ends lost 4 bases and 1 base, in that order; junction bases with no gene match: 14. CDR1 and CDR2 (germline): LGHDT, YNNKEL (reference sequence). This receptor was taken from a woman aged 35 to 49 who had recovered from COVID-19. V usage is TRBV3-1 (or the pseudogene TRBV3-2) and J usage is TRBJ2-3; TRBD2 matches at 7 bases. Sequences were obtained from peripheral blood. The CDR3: CASSPLPPSGPGTDTQYF. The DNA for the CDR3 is TGTGCCAGCAGCCCTCTCCCCCCTAGCGGTCCCGGCACAGATACGCAGTATTTT.